This T cell receptor beta chain was captured by sequencing in a study of technical replicates of blood from several donors. Clones were sequenced by immunoSEQ multiplex PCR, and TCRdb holds only the in-frame ones, with some missing. The sample lists about 72,000 clones; roughly 95% were seen once. This CDR3 has 15 amino acids. Germline trimming cut 0 bases from V and 4 bases from J; bases unmatched to any gene: 6. Per the germline V gene, CDR1 is GTSNPN and CDR2 is SVGIG (reference sequence). The sequenced sample was T cells isolated from PBMCs. The TCR sequence derives from a human donor in good health. The chain joins TRBV30 to TRBJ2-5; 9 nucleotides align to TRBD2. The CDR3 reads CAWSVGGGARETQYF. The CDR3 DNA sequence: TGTGCCTGGAGTGTGGGCGGGGGGGCTCGAGAGACCCAGTACTTC.